The entry below describes one T cell receptor (beta chain). Its cognate antigen is unknown. Trimming took off 1 base at V and 3 bases at J, with 14 bases between the two ends. The germline CDR1 and CDR2 sequences are LNHNV and YYDKDF (reference sequence). The CDR3 is 16 amino acids. The data stem from a study of cytomegalovirus exposure and HLA in healthy donors. Study findings and constraints: Trimming of TCR beta V- and J-genes showed a link, identified in a later analysis, to a missense DCLRE1C variant. Sequencing depth across donors, presence/absence analyses assumed, was roughly uniform.

In the PCR, 60 Vbeta and 13 Jbeta primers were used. Only in-frame clones appear in the TCRdb table, and some are missing; sequencing was by immunoSEQ multiplex PCR. The data show about 250,000 clones, around two thirds seen once. Healthy bone marrow donors made up the donor group. The origin of this receptor is a female donor in good health and CMV-seronegative. The chain couples TRBV15 to TRBJ2-3; D ambiguous. The sequenced material came from PBMCs. The CDR3 region has the DNA TGTGCCACCAGCAGAGGTGGAGTTACTTGGACAGATACGCAGTATTTT. Protein sequence: CATSRGGVTWTDTQYF. Based on the CDR3 plus reference TRBV15 and TRBJ2-3, the full variable domain is DAMVIQNPRYQVTQFGKPVTLSCSQTLNHNVMYWYQQKSSQAPKLLFHYYDKDFNNEADTPDNFQSRRPNTSFCFLDIRSPGLGDTAMYLCATSRGGVTWTDTQYFGPGTRLTVL.